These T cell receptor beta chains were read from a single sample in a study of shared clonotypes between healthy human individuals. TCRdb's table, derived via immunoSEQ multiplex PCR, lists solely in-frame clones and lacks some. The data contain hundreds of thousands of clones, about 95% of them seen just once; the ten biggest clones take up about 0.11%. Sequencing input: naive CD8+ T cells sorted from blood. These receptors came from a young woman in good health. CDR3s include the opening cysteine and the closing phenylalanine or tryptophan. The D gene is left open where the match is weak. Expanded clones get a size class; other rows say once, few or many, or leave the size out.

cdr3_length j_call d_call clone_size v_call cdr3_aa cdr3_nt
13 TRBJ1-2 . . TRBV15 CATSSETNYGYTF TGTGCCACCAGCTCCGAAACCAACTATGGCTACACCTTC
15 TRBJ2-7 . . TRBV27 CASSLSGQGSYEQYF TGTGCCAGCAGTTTATCTGGCCAGGGCTCCTACGAGCAGTACTTC
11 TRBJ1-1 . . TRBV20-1 CSAQGITEAFF TGCAGTGCGCAGGGAATCACTGAAGCTTTCTTT
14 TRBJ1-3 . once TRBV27 CASSLTGSLDTIYF TGTGCCAGCAGCTTAACGGGGTCTCTGGACACCATATATTTT
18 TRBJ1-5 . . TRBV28 CASSLRTRAFNSNQPQHF TGTGCCAGCAGTTTGCGGACTAGGGCCTTTAATAGCAATCAGCCCCAGCATTTT
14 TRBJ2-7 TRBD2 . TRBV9 CASSGGTSGYEQYF TGTGCCAGCAGCGGAGGGACTAGCGGGTACGAGCAGTACTTC
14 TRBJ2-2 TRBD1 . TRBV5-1 CASSPTGGTGELFF TGCGCCAGCAGCCCCACAGGGGGCACCGGGGAGCTGTTTTTT
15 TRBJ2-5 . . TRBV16 CASSQFRTQQETQYF TGTGCCAGCAGCCAATTCAGGACTCAACAAGAGACCCAGTACTTC
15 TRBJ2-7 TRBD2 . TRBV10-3 CAISEGTSGGSEQYF TGTGCCATCAGTGAGGGGACTAGCGGGGGCTCCGAGCAGTACTTC
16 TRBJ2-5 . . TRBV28 CASSLVPPGEQETQYF TGTGCCAGCAGTTTAGTTCCCCCAGGGGAACAAGAGACCCAGTACTTC
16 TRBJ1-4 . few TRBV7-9 CASSFGELTTNEKLFF TGTGCCAGCAGCTTTGGGGAACTAACAACTAATGAAAAACTGTTTTTT
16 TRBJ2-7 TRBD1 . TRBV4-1 CASSHSPGGFSYEQYF TGCGCCAGCAGCCACAGTCCAGGGGGATTCTCCTACGAGCAGTACTTC
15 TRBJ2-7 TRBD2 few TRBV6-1 CASSQPSGSSYEQYF TGTGCCAGCAGTCAACCTAGCGGGAGCTCCTACGAGCAGTACTTC
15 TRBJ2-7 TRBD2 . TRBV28 CASSPRLAGVGEQYF TGTGCCAGCAGCCCCCGACTAGCGGGCGTCGGCGAGCAGTACTTC
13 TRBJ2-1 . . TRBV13 CASSPVLLNEQFF TGTGCCAGCAGCCCCGTCCTTTTAAATGAGCAGTTCTTC
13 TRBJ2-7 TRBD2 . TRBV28 CASSRGGSYEQYF TGTGCCAGCTCCCGCGGGGGTTCCTACGAGCAGTACTTC
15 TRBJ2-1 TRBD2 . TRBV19 CASSPTSGSLNEQFF TGTGCCAGTAGTCCGACTAGCGGGAGTCTGAATGAGCAGTTCTTC
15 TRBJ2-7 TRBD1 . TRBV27 CASRDYWTGRYEQYF TGTGCCAGCAGAGACTACTGGACAGGAAGGTACGAGCAGTACTTC
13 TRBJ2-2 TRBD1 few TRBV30 CAIDRGHTGELFF TGTGCCATCGACAGGGGGCACACCGGGGAGCTGTTTTTT
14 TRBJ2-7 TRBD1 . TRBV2 CASSRGQEAYEQYF TGTGCCAGCAGTCGTGGACAGGAAGCCTACGAGCAGTACTTC
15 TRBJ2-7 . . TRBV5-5 CASSLVVRGAYEQYF TGTGCCAGCAGCCTGGTGGTAAGGGGGGCTTACGAGCAGTACTTC
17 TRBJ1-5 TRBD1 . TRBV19 CASSINRDRYSNQPQHF TGTGCCAGTAGTATTAATCGGGACAGGTATAGCAATCAGCCCCAGCATTTT
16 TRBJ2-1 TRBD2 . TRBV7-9 CASSPFQGTSGNEQFF TGTGCCAGCAGTCCATTCCAGGGGACTAGCGGTAATGAGCAGTTCTTC
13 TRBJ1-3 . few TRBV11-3 CASSFDSGNTIYF TGTGCCAGCTCTTTCGACTCTGGAAACACCATATATTTT
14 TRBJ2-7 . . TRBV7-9 CASSPADRSYEQYF TGTGCCAGCAGCCCAGCCGACAGGTCCTACGAGCAGTACTTC
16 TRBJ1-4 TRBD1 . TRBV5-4 CASSPDRGATNEKLFF TGTGCCAGCAGCCCGGACAGGGGGGCAACTAATGAAAAACTGTTTTTT
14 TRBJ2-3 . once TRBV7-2 CASSFEGGPDTQYF TGTGCCAGCAGCTTTGAGGGAGGCCCAGATACGCAGTATTTT
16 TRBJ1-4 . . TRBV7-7 CASSTLFEGGNEKLFF TGTGCCAGCAGCACCCTTTTTGAAGGGGGGAATGAAAAACTGTTTTTT
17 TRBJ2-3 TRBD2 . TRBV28 CASSLPSLAGGPDTQYF TGTGCCAGCAGCCTACCCAGTCTAGCGGGAGGGCCAGATACGCAGTATTTT
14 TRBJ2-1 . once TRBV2 CASSGTIGSNEQFF TGTGCCAGCTCCGGGACCATTGGTTCCAATGAGCAGTTCTTC
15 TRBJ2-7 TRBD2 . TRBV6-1 CASSAIGGGSYEQYF TGTGCCAGCAGTGCTATCGGGGGGGGATCCTACGAGCAGTACTTC
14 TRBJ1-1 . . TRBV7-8 CASSFRGLNTEAFF TGTGCCAGCAGCTTCCGCGGACTGAACACTGAAGCTTTCTTT
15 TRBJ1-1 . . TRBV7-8 CASSPRTDSYTEAFF TGTGCCAGCAGCCCTCGGACTGACAGCTACACTGAAGCTTTCTTT
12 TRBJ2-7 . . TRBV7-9 CASSLGPSGEYF TGTGCCAGCAGCTTAGGACCATCTGGGGAGTACTTC
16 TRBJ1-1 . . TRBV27 CASSPDQGTENTEAFF TGTGCCAGCAGTCCGGATCAAGGGACGGAGAACACTGAAGCTTTCTTT
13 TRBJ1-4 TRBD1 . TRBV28 CASSYRGREKLFF TGTGCCAGCAGTTACAGGGGGCGGGAAAAACTGTTTTTT
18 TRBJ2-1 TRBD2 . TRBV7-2 CASSFWAARFPGGVEQFF TGTGCCAGCAGCTTTTGGGCGGCGAGGTTCCCGGGAGGAGTGGAGCAGTTCTTC
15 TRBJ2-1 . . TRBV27 CASTEAGGSLGEQFF TGTGCCAGCACTGAGGCCGGGGGATCACTGGGGGAGCAGTTCTTC
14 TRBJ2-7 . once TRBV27 CASSLRGPTYEQYF TGTGCCAGCAGTTTACGGGGCCCCACCTACGAGCAGTACTTC
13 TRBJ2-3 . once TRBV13 CASSLSAADTQYF TGTGCCAGCAGCTTATCGGCCGCAGATACGCAGTATTTT
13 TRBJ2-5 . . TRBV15 CATTPTNQETQYF TGTGCCACCACGCCGACCAACCAAGAGACCCAGTACTTC
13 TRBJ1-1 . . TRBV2 CASSGLGGTEAFF TGTGCCAGCAGTGGGTTGGGAGGCACTGAAGCTTTCTTT
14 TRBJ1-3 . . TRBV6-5 CASSYSGDGNTIYF TGTGCCAGCAGTTACTCGGGGGACGGAAACACCATATATTTT
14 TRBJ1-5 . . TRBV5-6 CASSFAQGEQPQHF TGTGCCAGCAGCTTCGCACAGGGAGAACAGCCCCAGCATTTT
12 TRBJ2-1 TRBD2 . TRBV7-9 CASSLPGGKQFF TGCGCCAGCAGCCTCCCGGGGGGTAAGCAGTTCTTC
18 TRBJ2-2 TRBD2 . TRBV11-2 CASSLGPSGSLSAGELFF TGTGCCAGCAGCTTAGGGCCTAGCGGGAGTTTATCGGCCGGGGAGCTGTTTTTT
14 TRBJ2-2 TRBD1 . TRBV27 CASIDRVNTGELFF TGTGCCAGCATAGACAGGGTGAACACCGGGGAGCTGTTTTTT
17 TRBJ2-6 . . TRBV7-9 CASSLGPRLGGFNVLTF TGTGCCAGCAGCTTAGGGCCCCGTTTGGGGGGCTTCAACGTCCTGACTTTC
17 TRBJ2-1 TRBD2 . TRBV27 CASSLTLAGVRVNEQFF TGTGCCAGCAGTCTTACCTTAGCGGGAGTAAGGGTCAATGAGCAGTTCTTC
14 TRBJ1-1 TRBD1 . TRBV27 CASSFKDRPTEAFF TGTGCCAGCAGTTTTAAGGACAGGCCCACTGAAGCTTTCTTT
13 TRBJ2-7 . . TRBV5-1 CASSFGISYEQYF TGCGCCAGCAGCTTCGGGATCTCCTACGAGCAGTACTTC
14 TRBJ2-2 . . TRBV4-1 CASSQVSLTGELFF TGCGCCAGCAGCCAAGTCAGCCTCACCGGGGAGCTGTTTTTT
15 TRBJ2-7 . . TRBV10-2 CASSKPSESSYEQYF TGCGCCAGCAGTAAGCCCAGCGAGAGCTCCTACGAGCAGTACTTC
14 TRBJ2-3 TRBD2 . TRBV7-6 CASSATSGTDTQYF TGTGCCAGCAGCGCGACTAGCGGCACAGATACGCAGTATTTT
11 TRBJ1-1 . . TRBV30 CAWGRNTEAFF TGTGCCTGGGGGCGGAACACTGAAGCTTTCTTT
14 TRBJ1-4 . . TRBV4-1 CASSKIRNNEKLFF TGCGCCAGCAGCAAAATCCGGAACAATGAAAAACTGTTTTTT
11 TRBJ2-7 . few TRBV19 CASSNAYEQYF TGTGCCAGTAGTAACGCCTACGAGCAGTACTTC
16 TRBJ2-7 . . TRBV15 CATSRDRDSKSYEQYF TGTGCCACCAGCAGAGACCGGGACTCGAAATCCTACGAGCAGTACTTC
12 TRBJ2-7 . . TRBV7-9 CASRPDTYEQYF TGTGCCAGCAGGCCCGATACCTACGAGCAGTACTTC
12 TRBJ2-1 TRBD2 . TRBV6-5 CASGTSGNEQFF TGTGCCAGCGGGACTAGCGGAAATGAGCAGTTCTTC